This TCR beta chain was found in a study of T cells in Graves' hyperthyroidism and ophthalmopathy. V lost 5 bases to trimming and J lost 9 bases; unmatched junction nucleotides: 7. Germline V gives CDR1 SGHAT, CDR2 FQNNGV. The CDR3 is made up of 15 amino acids. Regions amplified from RNA transcripts were the TCR beta CDR3 regions. TCR CDR3 underwent first-round RT-PCR with the HTBI primer set. A single record per CDR3 protein comes from TCRdb applying MiXCR to the multiplex PCR reads. The table shows about 500,000 distinct CDR3 sequences, with about a sixth occurring only once. Sequenced sample: blood. The sequence came from a woman younger than 35 with Graves' ophthalmopathy. The gene calls are TRBV11-2 and TRBJ1-6; 10 bases fit TRBD1. CDR3 amino acids: CASSPTGTGVSPLHF. CDR3 in DNA: TGTGCCAGCAGCCCTACCGGGACAGGGGTTTCACCCCTCCACTTT.